This TCR beta chain emerged from a study of T cell repertoires in cytomegalovirus infection. Study-level points and caveats: The cumulative frequency of public TCR beta families distinguished individuals who carried CMV together with the relevant HLA.

This clonotype was seen more than once but under ten times. Its antigen is unknown. TCRdb recomputed calls from the reads with MiXCR, one row per CDR3 protein. There are about 130,000 distinct CDR3 sequences in the sample; 20% to 30% occur only once, and 34% lies in the top ten. This CDR3 is built from 18 residues. CDR1 is SGHRS, CDR2 YFSETQ, per germline. V was shortened by 3 bases and J by 2 bases, with 20 bases between the two germline ends. The specimen was PBMCs, sequenced either directly or after in vitro stimulation (not recorded which). The chain uses TRBV5-1 and TRBJ1-4, with unresolved D. The source of this sequence is a human donor in good health (CMV status not recorded). Some clones in this sample may be carry-over from other donors' samples. The CDR3 nucleotides read TGCGCCAGCAGCTCGATTGGCCCGTCCACAGTGACTAATGAAAAACTGTTTTTT. It specifies CASSSIGPSTVTNEKLFF. Full variable domain (rest looked up from reference TRBV5-1 and TRBJ1-4): KAGVTQTPRYLIKTRGQQVTLSCSPISGHRSVSWYQQTPGQGLQFLFEYFSETQRNKGNFPGRFSGRQFSNSRSEMNVSTLELGDSALYLCASSSIGPSTVTNEKLFFGSGTQLSVL.